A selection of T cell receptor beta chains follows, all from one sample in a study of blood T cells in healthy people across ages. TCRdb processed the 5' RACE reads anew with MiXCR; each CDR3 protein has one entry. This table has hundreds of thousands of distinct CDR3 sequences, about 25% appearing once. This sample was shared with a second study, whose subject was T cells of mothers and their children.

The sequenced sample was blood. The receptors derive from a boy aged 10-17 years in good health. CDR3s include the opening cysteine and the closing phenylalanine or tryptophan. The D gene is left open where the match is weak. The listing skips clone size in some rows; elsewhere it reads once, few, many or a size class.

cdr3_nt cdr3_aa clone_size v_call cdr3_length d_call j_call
TGTGCCAGTACTCCCGGCGGGTACACCGGGGAGCTGTTTTTT CASTPGGYTGELFF few TRBV19 14 - TRBJ2-2
TGCAGTGCTAGAGCCGCCAGGGGGCTCGATCAGCCCCAGCATTTT CSARAARGLDQPQHF few TRBV20-1 15 TRBD1 TRBJ1-5
TGTGCCTGGAAGACAGGTAGCTCCTATAATTCACCCCTCCACTTT CAWKTGSSYNSPLHF - TRBV30 15 - TRBJ1-6
TGTGCCAGCAGTGAAGTAGCGCGTACGCAGTATTTT CASSEVARTQYF few TRBV2 12 - TRBJ2-3
TGTGCCAGCCTCCCTAGCACAGGGGACGGCTACACCTTC CASLPSTGDGYTF - TRBV7-8 13 TRBD1 TRBJ1-2
TGTGCCAGCAGTGAACCCTTTTTAGGGCGGAATTCACCCCTCCACTTT CASSEPFLGRNSPLHF - TRBV6-1 16 - TRBJ1-6
TGCAGTGCTAGAGATCCTGACACTTCAAGGCATCGCTACACCTTC CSARDPDTSRHRYTF few TRBV20-1 15 - TRBJ1-2
TGTGCCAGCAGCCAATCGGGGACTAGCGGGGGGGCCGCAGAGACCCAGTACTTT CASSQSGTSGGAAETQYF - TRBV3-1 18 TRBD2 TRBJ2-3
TGTGCCAGCATGGCCTTGGGTGGCTACACCTTC CASMALGGYTF - TRBV12-3/TRBV12-4 11 - TRBJ1-2
TGTGCCAGCAGCTCTCCGGGACTCCATACGCAGTATTTT CASSSPGLHTQYF - TRBV7-2 13 - TRBJ2-3
TGCAGTGCAGGACCACAGGGTTGGGGAACTGAAGCTTTCTTT CSAGPQGWGTEAFF - TRBV20-1 14 - TRBJ1-1
TGTGCCAGCTCACCGGGGACAGGGGCCTACGAGCAGTACTTC CASSPGTGAYEQYF many TRBV18 14 TRBD1 TRBJ2-7
TGTGCCAGCCGACCGATGGCCGGGGCGGAAGAGACCCAGTACTTC CASRPMAGAEETQYF - TRBV28 15 - TRBJ2-5
TGCGCCAGCAGCTTGGCGGCAGGGGGACACACTGAAGCTTTCTTT CASSLAAGGHTEAFF few TRBV5-1 15 TRBD1 TRBJ1-1
TGCAGCGTTGAAGATAGGGGGGGGTACGAGCAGTACTTC CSVEDRGGYEQYF many TRBV29-1 13 - TRBJ2-7
TGCAGTGCTAGAGATAATTCGAGGGGCTCGGGACTCAGCTATGGCTACACCTTC CSARDNSRGSGLSYGYTF - TRBV20-1 18 - TRBJ1-2
TGTGCCAGCAGCTCCGGGACAGACGAGCAGTACTTC CASSSGTDEQYF - TRBV12-3/TRBV12-4 12 TRBD1 TRBJ2-7
TGCAGTGCCCCAGGCCCCGGGGGGACAACTACTACGCAGTATTTT CSAPGPGGTTTTQYF - TRBV20-1 15 - TRBJ2-3
TGCAGTGCTAGAGCTCTTGGAGCCCTAGCGGGGGGCTCCTACAATGAGCAGTTCTTC CSARALGALAGGSYNEQFF - TRBV20-1 19 TRBD2 TRBJ2-1
TGTGCCAGCAGTAAGGGACAGACCTATAATTCACCCCTCCACTTT CASSKGQTYNSPLHF - TRBV6-5 15 TRBD1 TRBJ1-6
TGTGCCAGCTCACCACCTACAGGCTCGGGAAACACCATATATTTT CASSPPTGSGNTIYF - TRBV18 15 - TRBJ1-3
TGCAGTGCTAGAGATTTGGTCTCGGCGAACACTGAAGCTTTCTTT CSARDLVSANTEAFF few TRBV20-1 15 - TRBJ1-1
TGCAGCGCCCCAACGTTAACGGGGGCGAACTACAATGAGCAGTTCTTC CSAPTLTGANYNEQFF many TRBV29-1 16 - TRBJ2-1
TGTGCCAGCAGTCTAGGGAATGGAGTCTACGAGCAGTACTTC CASSLGNGVYEQYF - TRBV12-3/TRBV12-4 14 - TRBJ2-7
TGTGCCAGCAGCGTAGATGGGCAGCGAGGCTACACCTTC CASSVDGQRGYTF few TRBV9 13 - TRBJ1-2
TGCGCCAGCAGTCAATACAGGATAGACTATGGCTACACCTTC CASSQYRIDYGYTF few TRBV23-1 14 - TRBJ1-2
TGTGCCAGCAGCTTCATAAGAGGAGGTTACAATCAGCCCCAGCATTTT CASSFIRGGYNQPQHF - TRBV7-2 16 - TRBJ1-5
TGCAGTGCTCGGGGGCAGTATGGCTACACCTTC CSARGQYGYTF few TRBV20-1 11 - TRBJ1-2
TGTGCCAGCAGCTCCCTGGGGGGGGTTGAAATGTTTTTT CASSSLGGVEMFF - TRBV7-6 13 - TRBJ1-4
TGTGCCAGCAGCTTAGCCCCCATGACAGGTGGAAGGGAAAAACTGTTTTTT CASSLAPMTGGREKLFF few TRBV7-9 17 - TRBJ1-4
TGTGCCAGCAGCCCGACTACTCTGACTAGCGGAAGCACAGATACGCAGTATTTT CASSPTTLTSGSTDTQYF - TRBV4-2 18 TRBD2 TRBJ2-3
TGTGCCAGCAGCTTAGCGCCTAGCGGGAGACAAGAGACCCAGTACTTC CASSLAPSGRQETQYF few TRBV7-2 16 TRBD2 TRBJ2-5
TGTGCCAGCAGTTTATCGGGCCGATACTCCTACGAGCAGTACTTC CASSLSGRYSYEQYF many TRBV12-3/TRBV12-4 15 - TRBJ2-7
TGCAGTGCCGTAGCGGGCCACTCCTACAATGAGCAGTTCTTC CSAVAGHSYNEQFF - TRBV20-1 14 TRBD2 TRBJ2-1
TGTGCCAGCAGCTTATACTCTGGGACCTTGACTGAAGCTTTCTTT CASSLYSGTLTEAFF - TRBV7-9 15 - TRBJ1-1
TGCAGTGCCTCGGGGGATAGCGGGGGCCCCTACGAGCAGTACTTC CSASGDSGGPYEQYF few TRBV29-1 15 TRBD2 TRBJ2-7
TGTGCCAGCAGCTTAGTCGGTTCCCGGGGCACTGAAGCTTTCTTT CASSLVGSRGTEAFF - TRBV7-9 15 - TRBJ1-1
TGTGCCAGCAGTTTATTGAGTGAGCAGTACTTC CASSLLSEQYF few TRBV28 11 - TRBJ2-7
TGCGCCAGCAGCCAACCGAGCAGACCCTACGAGCAGTACTTC CASSQPSRPYEQYF - TRBV4-3 14 - TRBJ2-7
TGTGCCAGCAGCGAGCGGGGCGTTGAGCAGTTCTTC CASSERGVEQFF - TRBV5-4 12 TRBD2 TRBJ2-1
TGCAGTGCTAGAGATCTGGAAGGGGCAAAACTGTTTTTT CSARDLEGAKLFF - TRBV20-1 13 - TRBJ1-4
TGTGCCAGCAGCCAAGATGAGCGACTCGCGGGCTCCTACGAGCAGTACTTC CASSQDERLAGSYEQYF - TRBV4-2 17 - TRBJ2-7
TGTGCCAGCTCCCTCCCGGACAGCCCCTCCGAGCAGTACTTC CASSLPDSPSEQYF - TRBV18 14 - TRBJ2-7
TGTGCCAGCAATTTGGGACAGGCCTCGGGTGGCTACACCTTC CASNLGQASGGYTF - TRBV12-3/TRBV12-4 14 TRBD1 TRBJ1-2
TGTGCCACCAGTGTATCCCCGGGACAGGGGGCTTACGAGCAGTACTTC CATSVSPGQGAYEQYF few TRBV24-1 16 TRBD1 TRBJ2-7
TGCGCCAGCAGCCAAGATCCGGCGTACACTGAAGCTTTCTTT CASSQDPAYTEAFF - TRBV4-1 14 - TRBJ1-1
TGCAGTGCTACCGGACAGGGACCGAACGAGCAGTACTTC CSATGQGPNEQYF - TRBV20-1 13 TRBD1 TRBJ2-7
TGTGCCAGCAGCCAATTAACTGATTTCCCGGGACCCGGCACAGAGACGCAGTATTTT CASSQLTDFPGPGTETQYF - TRBV14 19 - TRBJ2-3
TGTGCCAGCATTAGGGGCTCTGGAAACACCATATATTTT CASIRGSGNTIYF - TRBV7-9 13 - TRBJ1-3
TGTGCCAGCAGCTACCCGACGGAACTCATGAACACTGAAGCTTTCTTT CASSYPTELMNTEAFF few TRBV7-9 16 - TRBJ1-1
TGTGCCAGCAGCTTGGAGGGTCTTCTTACGAGGGATGAGCAGTTCTTC CASSLEGLLTRDEQFF - TRBV5-5 16 - TRBJ2-1
TGTGCCAGCAGAAAAACAGGGGAAAACGGTTCACCCCTCCACTTT CASRKTGENGSPLHF few TRBV6-2/TRBV6-3 15 TRBD1 TRBJ1-6
TGCAGCGTTGAGACGGGACAGGGGAGTAAGACCCAGTACTTC CSVETGQGSKTQYF few TRBV29-1 14 TRBD1 TRBJ2-5
TGTGCCAGCAGCGACCGGGACAGGGGTGGGGAGACCCAGTACTTC CASSDRDRGGETQYF - TRBV6-2/TRBV6-3 15 TRBD1 TRBJ2-5
TGCAGTGCCCACCTTAGGGAGGGGAAAGCTTTCTTT CSAHLREGKAFF few TRBV20-1 12 - TRBJ1-1
TGTGCCAGCAGCTACGGACTAACTCTAGCCAAAAACATTCAGTACTTC CASSYGLTLAKNIQYF many TRBV27 16 - TRBJ2-4
TGTGCCAGCGGCTGGACAGGGGGCTACGAGCAGTACTTC CASGWTGGYEQYF - TRBV7-3 13 TRBD1 TRBJ2-7
TGTGCCAGCAGCTCCCTGAATCAGCCCCAGCATTTT CASSSLNQPQHF once TRBV7-2 12 - TRBJ1-5
TGTGCCAGCAGCCCGAGGACTAGCGGGACTTGGCGGCAGTTCTTC CASSPRTSGTWRQFF few TRBV7-2 15 TRBD2 TRBJ2-1